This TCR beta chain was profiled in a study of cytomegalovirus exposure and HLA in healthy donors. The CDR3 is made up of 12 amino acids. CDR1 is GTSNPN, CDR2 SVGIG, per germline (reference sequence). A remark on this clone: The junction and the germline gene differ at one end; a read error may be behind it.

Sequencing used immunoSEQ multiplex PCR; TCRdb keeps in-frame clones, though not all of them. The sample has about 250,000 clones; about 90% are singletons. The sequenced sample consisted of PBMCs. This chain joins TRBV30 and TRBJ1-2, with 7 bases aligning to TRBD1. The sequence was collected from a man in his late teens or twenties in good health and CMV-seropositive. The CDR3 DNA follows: TGTGCCTGGAGTATAGCAGGGGGAAACCTCTTCTTC. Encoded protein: CAWSIAGGNLFF.